This T cell receptor beta chain was documented in a study of T cells after posttransplantation cyclophosphamide listed by TCRdb under 2016. With respect to the entire study: T cell repertoire reconstitution was tracked by TRB sequencing after myeloablative bone marrow transplantation in which posttransplantation cyclophosphamide was used as GVHD prophylaxis. Antigen receptor sequencing covered samples from 30 to 40 PTCy-treated patients and 15 to 20 of their related bone marrow donors. Blood from all 35 or so PTCy patients with 1-year posttransplant specimens was subjected to TRB sequencing. Up to 3 additional blood samples from 2 to 5.2 years after transplant were also TRB-sequenced in 3 patients, as was pretransplant blood from 4 patients. Because TRA and TRB clonality were tightly correlated in roughly 10 samples, subsequent TCR analyses were focused on TRB only. Public TRB sequences were searched against a database of over 3,600 sequences associated with responses to pathogens, tumor antigens, self-antigens and alloantigens.

Peripheral blood samples were provided by related bone marrow donors on the day of marrow donation. Peripheral blood and bone marrow mononuclear cells were isolated by Ficoll-Hypaque density centrifugation and cryopreserved. CD4+ and CD8+ T cells, including naive and memory subsets, were sorted by FACS on a FACSAria II. The germline V and J ends show losses of 7 bases and 2 bases respectively, and no gene match explains 8 bases of the junction. The CDR3 contains 15 residues, cysteine and phenylalanine counted. Just the 45-base CDR3 DNA is kept, in frame starting at base 1. The germline V gene specifies SNHLY as CDR1 and FYNNEI as CDR2. A note on this clone: The antigen it recognizes is unknown. Base qualities were left out, and no much larger clone turns up one base away.

Summary of the overall study and its limitations: Donor-recipient similarity was low at 1-2 months but increased during the first year, and donor CD8+ memory clones often dominated later blood repertoires. The TRB repertoires of T cells infiltrating skin or GI tract showed only limited overlap with the TRB repertoires of T cells in blood. Across approximately 41 patients, TRB clonality was highly associated with recipient CMV seropositivity and CMV reactivation, and PTCy diversity was similar to diversity in CNI/methotrexate controls.

TRB sequencing was run on genomic DNA with either the immunoSEQ assay at survey resolution or the hsTCRB kit. From the authors' description of their analysis: Initial read processing used immunoSEQ software, and repertoire analyses used the LymphoSeq R package. Clonality was computed as 1 minus normalized Shannon entropy, and a Gini coefficient was also calculated for each TRB dataset. To infer phenotypes in unsorted samples, TRB sequences from sorted subsets of the recipient or donor were mapped onto unsorted samples from the same recipient. TCRdb's version of the immuneACCESS table is confined to in-frame rearrangements and falls short of the full clone set. An unresolved V gene accounts for under half of the shortfall where checked; the remainder is of unknown origin. The DNA was the basis for D and trimming; V, J and clone size are from that table. The sample table contains thousands of clones; only one count was recorded for roughly 98% of them. The top ten constitute just over 0.85% of the sample.

Input material: memory CD4+ T cells sorted from PBMCs. The origin of this receptor is a middle-aged man in good health, CMV-negative, and a related stem cell transplant donor. The rearranged chain carries TRBV2 and TRBJ1-3, with 7 bases aligning to TRBD1. CDR3 protein: CASNLQGSTGNTIYF. At the DNA level, the sequence is TGTGCCAGCAATTTACAGGGGAGTACTGGAAACACCATATATTTT.